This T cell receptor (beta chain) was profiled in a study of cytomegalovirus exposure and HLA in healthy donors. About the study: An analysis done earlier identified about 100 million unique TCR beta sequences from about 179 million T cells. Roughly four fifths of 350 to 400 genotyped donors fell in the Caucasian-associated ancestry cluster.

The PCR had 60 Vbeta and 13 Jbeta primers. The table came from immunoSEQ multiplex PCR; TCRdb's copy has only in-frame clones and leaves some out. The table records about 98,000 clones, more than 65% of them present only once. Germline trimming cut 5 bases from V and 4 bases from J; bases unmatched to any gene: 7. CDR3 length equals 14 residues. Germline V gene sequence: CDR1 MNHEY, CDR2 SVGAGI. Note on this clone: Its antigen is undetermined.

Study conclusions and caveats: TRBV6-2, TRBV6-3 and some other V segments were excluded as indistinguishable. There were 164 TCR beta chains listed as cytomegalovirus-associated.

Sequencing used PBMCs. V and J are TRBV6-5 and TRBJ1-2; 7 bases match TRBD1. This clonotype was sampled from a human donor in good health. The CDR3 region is CASSPRQGPYGYTF. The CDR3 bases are TGTGCCAGCAGTCCACGACAGGGCCCCTATGGCTACACCTTC.